A single sample gave rise to the 13 T cell receptor beta chains below, sequenced in a study of identical twins. TCRdb re-analysed the 5' RACE reads in MiXCR, keeping a single row per CDR3 protein. The table has 1.5 million to 2 million distinct CDR3 sequences, 25% to 35% seen once. Specimen: cord blood. Receptors originate from a newborn girl in good health.

This clonotype is a singleton in its sample. The rearrangement links TRBV18 to TRBJ2-2; D is undetermined. This CDR3 spans 15 amino acids. The V gene lost 4 bases and the J gene lost 3 bases, with 12 bases spanning the gap. Germline lookup yields CDR1 KGHSH and CDR2 LQKENI. Here the CDR3 reads CASSLSLQYTGELFF. The CDR3, as DNA: TGTGCCAGCTCACTCTCCCTGCAATACACCGGGGAGCTGTTTTTT.

This clonotype has only one observation. The CDR3 reads CASSSGALGAGLAKNIQYF. The CDR3 DNA reads TGTGCCAGCAGTTCAGGGGCCCTTGGGGCGGGCCTAGCCAAAAACATTCAGTACTTC. This rearrangement joins TRBV6-5 to TRBJ2-4; the D gene is possibly TRBD1 (6 bases). The CDR3 loop spans 19 amino acids. The germline V and J ends were trimmed by 4 bases and 0 bases, with 22 bases remaining between them. Germline CDR1 MNHEY, CDR2 SVGAGI.

This clonotype has more than one count but fewer than ten. V is TRBV18 and J is TRBJ2-3, with a weak D call TRBD2 (7 bases). The CDR3 extends over 17 amino acids. V lost 0 bases and J 0 bases, leaving 13 bases between the germline ends. The V gene's germline CDR1 is KGHSH and CDR2 LQKENI. This chain's CDR3 is CASSPPIAGASTDTQYF. DNA for the CDR3: TGTGCCAGCTCACCACCGATTGCGGGGGCTAGCACAGATACGCAGTATTTT.

Concerning this clonotype itself: Its ends do not fully match the called genes, so a read error is possible. The rearrangement joins TRBV19 to TRBJ2-4, with 7 bases lining up with TRBD1. The CDR3 totals 14 residues. Germline loops: CDR1 LNHDA, CDR2 SQIVND (reference sequence). The CDR3 protein is CASSTGTAQNIQYF. Written as DNA, the CDR3 is TGTGCCAGTAGTACGGGGACAGCCCAAAACATTCAGTACTTC.

The chain carries TRBV28 and TRBJ2-7, with D perhaps TRBD2 (6 bases). V lost 2 bases and J lost 4, with 12 bases in between. Germline V gene data show CDR1 as MDHEN and CDR2 as SYDVKM. The CDR3 has 14 amino acids. The DNA for the CDR3 is TGTGCCAGCAGTTTAAATGGGGGGAAATACGAGCAGTACTTC. Amino acids: CASSLNGGKYEQYF.

A few counts support this clonotype. The V gene is TRBV12-3 or TRBV12-4, the J gene TRBJ1-2; TRBD1 matches at 7 bases. This CDR3 contains 13 residues. V shed 5 bases, J shed 8 bases, and the junction held 8 bases outside the gene matches. In DNA, the CDR3 is TGTGCCAGCAGTACAGGGACAGTTTGGGGCTACACCTTC. Translating it yields CASSTGTVWGYTF.

This clonotype was observed once. V gene TRBV6-8 combines with J gene TRBJ2-1; 7 nucleotides agree with TRBD2. This CDR3 has 21 residues. With V trimmed by 7 bases and J by 3 bases, 27 bases remained unmatched. CDR1 is MNHGY, CDR2 SAAAGT, per germline. CDR3 residues: CASTMAPGREAPVPLYNEQFF. The DNA of the CDR3 is TGTGCCAGCACCATGGCTCCTGGACGGGAGGCCCCGGTCCCACTCTACAATGAGCAGTTCTTC.

This clonotype has a handful of counts. The J gene is TRBJ1-1, the V gene TRBV4-2; D unclear. This CDR3 spans 13 amino acids. Looked up from germline, CDR1 is LGHNA and CDR2 is YNFKEQ. Deletions cut 8 bases from V and 5 bases from J, with 15 bases between. The CDR3: CASGLGEDTEAFF. CDR3 in DNA: TGTGCCAGCGGCCTCGGGGAGGATACTGAAGCTTTCTTT.

The chain employs TRBV10-3 and TRBJ2-1; 8 bases agree with TRBD2. J lost 5 bases, V lost 11 bases, and 11 bases had no gene match. The CDR3 contains 14 residues. The germline V gene has CDR1 ENHRY and CDR2 SYGVKD. The CDR3 DNA reads TGTGCCGTTAGGCCGGGGGGGCCCAACAATGAGCAGTTCTTC. Its translation is CAVRPGGPNNEQFF.

Of note for this clonotype: This sequence may be a read error, since a much larger clone differs from it by one base. V usage is TRBV3-1 and J usage is TRBJ2-4; D remains ambiguous. The J call may be wrong; the DNA end is better matched by TRBJ2-7. Germline lookup yields CDR1 LGHDT and CDR2 YNNKEL (reference sequence). This CDR3 contains 13 residues. CDR3 sequence: CASSQALAYEQYF. CDR3 nucleotide sequence: TGTGCCAGCAGCCAAGCTCTAGCCTACGAGCAGTACTTC.

This clonotype occurred a few times. V gene TRBV4-1 combines with J gene TRBJ1-1; D ambiguous. Germline V lookup: CDR1 MGHRA, CDR2 YSYEKL. Trimming took 1 base from V and 5 from J, leaving 8 bases between them. This CDR3 comprises 13 residues. The CDR3 nucleotides read TGCGCCAGCAGCCAAGGACGGGAAACTGAAGCTTTCTTT. Translating gives CASSQGRETEAFF.

This chain joins TRBV6-1 and TRBJ1-4; D ambiguous. This CDR3 region has 15 residues. V was clipped by 4 bases and J by 4 bases, with 13 bases between them. Germline CDR1 MNHNS, CDR2 SASEGT. The CDR3 loop is CASSVVAGNNEKLFF. The CDR3 coding sequence is TGTGCCAGCAGTGTCGTGGCAGGAAATAATGAAAAACTGTTTTTT.

This clonotype showed up just a few times. The chain combines TRBV3-1 with TRBJ2-2; no definite D call. From germline, CDR1 is LGHDT and CDR2 YNNKEL (reference sequence). Trimming shortened V by 4 bases and J by 7 bases, and 7 bases separated the two germline ends. The CDR3 is 12 residues long. CDR3 DNA sequence: TGTGCCAGCAGCCGGGGTGGCGGGGAGCTGTTTTTT. It encodes CASSRGGGELFF.